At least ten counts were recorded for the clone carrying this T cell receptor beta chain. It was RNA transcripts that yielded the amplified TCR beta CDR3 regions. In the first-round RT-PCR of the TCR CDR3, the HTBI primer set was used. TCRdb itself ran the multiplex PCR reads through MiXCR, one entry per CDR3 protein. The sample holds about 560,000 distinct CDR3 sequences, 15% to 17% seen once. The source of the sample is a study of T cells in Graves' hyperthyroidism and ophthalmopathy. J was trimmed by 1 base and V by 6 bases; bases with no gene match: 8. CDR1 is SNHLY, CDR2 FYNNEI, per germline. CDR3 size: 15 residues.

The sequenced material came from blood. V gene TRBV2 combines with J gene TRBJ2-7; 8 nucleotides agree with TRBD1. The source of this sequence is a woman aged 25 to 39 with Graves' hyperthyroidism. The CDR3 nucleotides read TGTGCCAGCAGCCCAGGGGGCTTGGGATCCTACGAGCAGTACTTC. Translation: CASSPGGLGSYEQYF.